This T cell receptor (beta chain) comes out of a study of blood T cell repertoires in COVID-19. Repertoires were generated with immunoSEQ multiplex PCR, while TCRdb's copy carries only in-frame clones and drops some. The sample records tens of thousands of clones, approximately 90% being singletons. The receptor was derived from a man aged 45-60 years with active COVID-19. The material sequenced was peripheral blood.

The chain's CDR3 is CASRTGKGEQYF. The CDR3 DNA sequence: TGTGCCAGCAGAACGGGGAAGGGCGAGCAGTACTTC. The rearrangement links TRBV27 to TRBJ2-7, with D maybe TRBD2 (5 bases). The CDR3 contains 12 residues. Germline CDR1 reads MNHEY; CDR2 reads SMNVEV (reference sequence). Between the trimmed V and J ends, which lost 6 bases and 6 bases, there was a span of 12 bases.